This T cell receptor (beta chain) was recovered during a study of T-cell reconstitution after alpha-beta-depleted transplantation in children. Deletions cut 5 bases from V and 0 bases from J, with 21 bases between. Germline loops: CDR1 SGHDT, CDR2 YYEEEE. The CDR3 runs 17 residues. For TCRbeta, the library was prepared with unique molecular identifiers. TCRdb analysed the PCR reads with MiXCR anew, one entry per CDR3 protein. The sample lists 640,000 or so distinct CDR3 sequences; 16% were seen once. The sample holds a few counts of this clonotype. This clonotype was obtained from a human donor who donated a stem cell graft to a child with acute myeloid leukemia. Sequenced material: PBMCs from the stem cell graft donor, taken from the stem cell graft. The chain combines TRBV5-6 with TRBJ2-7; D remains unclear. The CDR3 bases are TGTGCCAGCAGAGAAGGTCGACGGGTCCTTCACTCCTACGAGCAGTACGTC. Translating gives CASREGRRVLHSYEQYV.